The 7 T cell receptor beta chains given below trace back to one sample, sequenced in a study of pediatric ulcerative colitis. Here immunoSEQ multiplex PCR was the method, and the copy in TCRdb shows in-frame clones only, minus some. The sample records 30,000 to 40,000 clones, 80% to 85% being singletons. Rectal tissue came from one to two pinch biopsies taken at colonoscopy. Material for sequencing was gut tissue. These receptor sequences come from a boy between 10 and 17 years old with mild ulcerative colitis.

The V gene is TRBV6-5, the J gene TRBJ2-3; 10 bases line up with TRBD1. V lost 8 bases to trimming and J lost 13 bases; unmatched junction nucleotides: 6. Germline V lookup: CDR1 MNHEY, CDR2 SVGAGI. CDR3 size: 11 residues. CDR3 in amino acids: CASGWDRGEYF. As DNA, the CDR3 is TGTGCCAGCGGCTGGGACAGGGGCGAGTATTTT.

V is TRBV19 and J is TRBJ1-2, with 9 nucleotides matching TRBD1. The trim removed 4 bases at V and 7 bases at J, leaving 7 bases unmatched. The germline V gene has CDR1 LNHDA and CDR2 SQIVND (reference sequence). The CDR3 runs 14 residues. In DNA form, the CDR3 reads TGTGCCAGTAGTAGACGACAGGGGGGGCTTGGCTACACCTTC. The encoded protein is CASSRRQGGLGYTF.

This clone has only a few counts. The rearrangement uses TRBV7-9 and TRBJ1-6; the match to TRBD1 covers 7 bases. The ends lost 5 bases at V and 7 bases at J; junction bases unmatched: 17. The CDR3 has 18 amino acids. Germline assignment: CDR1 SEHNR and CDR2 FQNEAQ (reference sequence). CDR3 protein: CASSPRRIQGRGNSPLHF. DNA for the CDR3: TGTGCCAGCAGCCCACGGAGGATACAGGGGAGGGGGAATTCACCCCTCCACTTT.

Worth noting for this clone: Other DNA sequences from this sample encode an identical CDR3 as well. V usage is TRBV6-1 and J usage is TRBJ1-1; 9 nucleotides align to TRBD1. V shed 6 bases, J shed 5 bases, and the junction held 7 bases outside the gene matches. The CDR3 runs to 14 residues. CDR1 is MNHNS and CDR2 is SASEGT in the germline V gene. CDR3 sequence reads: CASRAGQGRTEAFF. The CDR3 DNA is TGTGCCAGCAGGGCGGGACAGGGAAGGACTGAAGCTTTCTTT.

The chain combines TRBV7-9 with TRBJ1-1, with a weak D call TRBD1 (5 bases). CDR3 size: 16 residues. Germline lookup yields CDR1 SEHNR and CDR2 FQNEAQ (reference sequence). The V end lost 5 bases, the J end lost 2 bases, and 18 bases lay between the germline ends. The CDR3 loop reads CASSAARWQGNTEAFF. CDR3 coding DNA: TGTGCCAGCAGCGCAGCAAGGTGGCAGGGTAACACTGAAGCTTTCTTT.

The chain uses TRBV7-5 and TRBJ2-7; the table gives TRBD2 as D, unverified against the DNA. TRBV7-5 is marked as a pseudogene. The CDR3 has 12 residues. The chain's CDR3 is CVRSFCGYEQYF. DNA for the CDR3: TGTGTCAGAAGCTTTTGCGGCTACGAGCAGTACTTC.

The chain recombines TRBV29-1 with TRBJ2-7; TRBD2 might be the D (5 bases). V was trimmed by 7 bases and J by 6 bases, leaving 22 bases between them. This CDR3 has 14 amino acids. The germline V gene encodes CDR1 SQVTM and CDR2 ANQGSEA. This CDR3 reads CSAARGTATSEQYF. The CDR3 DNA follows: TGCAGCGCCGCACGGGGAACAGCGACCAGCGAGCAGTACTTC.